Below, one T cell receptor (beta chain) is given with its context. The antigen remains unidentified. This record belongs to a study of blood T cells in healthy people across ages. Study conclusions and caveats: Versus aged donors, long-lived donors had higher diversity and more naive CD4+ cells. There was a strong correlation between TCR beta diversity and naive T cell percentage.

The CDR3 extends over 11 amino acids. V gave up 6 bases and J gave up 15 bases; unmatched junction bases: 9. CDR1 SGDLS and CDR2 YYNGEE come from the germline V gene. For the second PCR, which ran for about 7 to 11 cycles, a sample-barcoded 5' primer and a J-beta primer mix were used. TCRdb re-called the 5' RACE reads through MiXCR, storing one row per CDR3 protein. The sample contains 700,000 or so distinct CDR3 sequences, about 43% of which appear only once. The individuals who served as donors were healthy Caucasians living in Russia, aged about 6 to 95. V gene TRBV9 combines with J gene TRBJ2-1, with 7 bases lining up with TRBD2. The sequence derives from a man at least 80 years old in good health. Sample: blood. The CDR3: CASTLVREGFF. The CDR3 DNA reads as TGTGCCAGCACCCTAGTAAGGGAGGGGTTCTTC. Together with reference TRBV9 and TRBJ2-1, the CDR3 gives the full variable domain: DSGVTQTPKHLITATGQRVTLRCSPRSGDLSVYWYQQSLDQGLQFLIQYYNGEERAKGNILERFSAQQFPDLHSELNLSSLELGDSALYFCASTLVREGFFGPGTRLTVL.